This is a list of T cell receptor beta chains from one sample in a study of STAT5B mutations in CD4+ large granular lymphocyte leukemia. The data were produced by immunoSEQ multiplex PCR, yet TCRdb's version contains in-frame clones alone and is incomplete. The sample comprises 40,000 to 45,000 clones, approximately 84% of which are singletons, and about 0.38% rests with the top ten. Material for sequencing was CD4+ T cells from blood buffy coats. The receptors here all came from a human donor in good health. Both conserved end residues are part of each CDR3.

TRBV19 CASSSMDRAYGYTF
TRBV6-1 CASSVAGTGYGYTF
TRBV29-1 CSAQGQTNTEAFF
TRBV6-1 CASSEWTAITDTQYF
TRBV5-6 CASSWGQGGQETQYF
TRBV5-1 CASSLSNYGYTF
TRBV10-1 CASSLMTGQGYNEQFF
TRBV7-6 CASSLELGSWGATNEKLFF
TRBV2 CASSTGQGVTYEQYF
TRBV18 CASSPPSRGDYTF
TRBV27 CASSPNTNYGYTF
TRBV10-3 CAISVMWNTEAFF
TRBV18 CASSPPGGADQPQHF
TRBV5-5 CASSHYGAGRNEQFF
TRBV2 CASSEGTAAFYGYTF
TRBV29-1 CSVAPLTGLAYEQYF
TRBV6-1 CASSPAGSEQFF
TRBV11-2 CASSSRRSYEQYF
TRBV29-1 CSVEAGKVRDGYTF
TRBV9 CASSRQTSGSSDTQYF
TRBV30 CAGIRINTEAFF
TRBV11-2 CASSLEGTGEMNTEAFF
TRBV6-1 CASSEEMIRRTGTDTQYF
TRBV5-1 CASRRWTGGVADTQYF
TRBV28 CASSLPTRGGGYTF
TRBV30 CAWSLSDRGRDQPQHF
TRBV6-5 CASSGGPPPNSPLHF
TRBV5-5 CASSRDRAGGLDEQFF
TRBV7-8 CASSASGGARFDEQFF
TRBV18 CASSPAGTSGSYEQYF
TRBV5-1 CASSYMGSPGYEQYF
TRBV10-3 CAISEGTGINEQFF
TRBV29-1 CSVKGGEDSPLHF
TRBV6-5 CASSYGVLGTEAFF
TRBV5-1 CASSFSMGAYGYTF
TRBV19 CASSSSQGAPLDTQYF
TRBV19 CASSPIISGANVLTF
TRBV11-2 CASSMRQNPNEKLFF
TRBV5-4 CASTGQGGYEQYF
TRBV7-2 CASSSDRVYQPQHF
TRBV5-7 CASSETLGAFF
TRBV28 CATNPPHGTGTKNIQYF
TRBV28 CASSFVSASGSNEQFF
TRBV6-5 CASSYPGQPYEQYF
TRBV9 CASSTRPYNSPLHF
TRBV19 CASTIPGQGPTGELFF
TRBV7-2 CASSSGLTETQYF
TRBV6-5 CASSYPRGPEAFF
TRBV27 CASSLADRNEQFF
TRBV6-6 CASSSFSSTDTQYF
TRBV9 CASSAQGDYGYTF
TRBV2 CASSRTTGGDEAFF
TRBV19 CASSIQGTGANVLTF
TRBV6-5 CASSYDMTGELFF
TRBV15 CATSRGTQGWEEAFF
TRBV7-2 CASSLPLATQETQYF
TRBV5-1 CASSRAPGRSSGNTIYF